The 32 T cell receptor beta chains below were found in one sample sequenced in a study of T-cell reconstitution after alpha-beta-depleted transplantation in children. TCRbeta library preparation incorporated unique molecular identifiers. TCRdb re-called the PCR reads with MiXCR, one entry per CDR3 protein. The data contain about 980,000 distinct CDR3 sequences, 25% to 30% of them seen just once; the ten biggest clones take up 28%. The starting material was PBMCs, mostly from graft donor cells, obtained 360 days after TCRalphabeta/CD19-depleted stem cell transplant. The receptors shown here come from a boy younger than two who had a stem cell transplant for SCID, so the T cells may come from the graft donor.

This clonotype was observed a handful of times. The genes are TRBV6-5 and TRBJ1-5, with no clear D. Germline V lookup: CDR1 MNHEY, CDR2 SVGAGI. This CDR3 comprises 13 residues. Trimming removed 4 bases from V and 5 bases from J, with 9 bases in between. In nucleotides, the CDR3 is TGTGCCAGCAGTTTAGGGTTCCATCAGCCCCAGCATTTT. It translates to CASSLGFHQPQHF.

A few counts support this clonotype. The chain joins TRBV20-1 to TRBJ2-1; D is unclear. The CDR3 contains 10 residues. Germline V gene sequence: CDR1 DFQATT, CDR2 SNEGSKA (reference sequence). DNA of the CDR3: TGCAGGGTTGAACGGAATGAGCAGTTCTTC. Protein: CRVERNEQFF.

This clonotype was detected ten times or more. The chain combines TRBV6-5 with TRBJ1-1, with D possibly TRBD1 on 5 matching bases. CDR3 size: 13 residues. Looked up from germline, CDR1 is MNHEY and CDR2 is SVGAGI. V lost 4 bases, J lost 4 bases, and 10 bases lay in between. The CDR3 is CASSFREGTEAFF. The CDR3 nucleotides read TGTGCCAGCAGTTTCAGGGAGGGCACTGAAGCTTTCTTT.

The chain employs TRBV10-3 and TRBJ2-3, with 8 bases that match TRBD1. The ends lost 6 bases at V and 5 bases at J; junction bases unmatched: 10. CDR1 and CDR2 (germline): ENHRY, SYGVKD. This CDR3 comprises 15 residues. The CDR3 DNA reads TGTGCCATCAGGGACAGGGAGAAAGGAGGAGATACGCAGTATTTT. Translated, it gives CAIRDREKGGDTQYF.

The CDR3 loop is CASSLGPGHQETQYF. The CDR3 nucleotides are TGTGCCAGCAGTTTAGGCCCGGGACACCAAGAGACCCAGTACTTC. The chain recombines TRBV27 with TRBJ2-5; D might be TRBD1 or TRBD2, each matching 5 bases. Trimming cost V 2 bases and J 0 bases, with 10 bases left between them. Germline-derived CDR1 and CDR2 are MNHEY and SMNVEV (reference sequence). The CDR3 is 15 amino acids.

The V call is TRBV2, the J call TRBJ2-5; possible D gene TRBD2, 7 bases. With 6 bases removed from V and 1 base from J, the gap between germline ends came to 15 bases. This CDR3 spans 15 amino acids. CDR1 is SNHLY and CDR2 is FYNNEI in the germline V gene. CDR3 loop: CASRRRGAAQETQYF. The CDR3 DNA is TGTGCCAGCAGACGACGGGGGGCAGCCCAAGAGACCCAGTACTTC.

The chain combines TRBV7-6 with TRBJ2-1; D possibly corresponds to TRBD2 (5 bases). The V end lost 5 bases, the J end lost 10 bases, and 18 bases lay between the germline ends. Per the germline V gene, CDR1 is SGHVS and CDR2 is FNYEAQ. The CDR3 sequence is 14 residues long. The DNA for the CDR3 is TGTGCCAGCAGCCGGGCAGGAGGATTCGGGGAGCAGTTCTTC. Translating it yields CASSRAGGFGEQFF.

This clonotype was recorded a few times. The V gene is TRBV5-1, the J gene TRBJ2-3, with TRBD1 matching 12 bases. The CDR3 consists of 16 residues. Germline V gene sequence: CDR1 SGHRS, CDR2 YFSETQ. The V segment lost 2 bases and the J segment 5 bases; nucleotides outside the gene matches: 6. The CDR3 DNA follows: TGCGCCAGCAGCTTACCAGGGACAGGGGGCGGAGATACGCAGTATTTT. It yields the protein CASSLPGTGGGDTQYF.

This clonotype has just one count. The chain couples TRBV20-1 to TRBJ2-3; D is undetermined. Trimming took 0 bases from V and 0 from J, leaving 4 bases between them. The CDR3 covers 13 residues. Looked up from germline, CDR1 is DFQATT and CDR2 is SNEGSKA (reference sequence). CDR3 in DNA: TGCAGTGCTAGAGAGGACAGCACAGATACGCAGTATTTT. This encodes CSAREDSTDTQYF.

The V and J genes are TRBV12-3 or TRBV12-4 and TRBJ2-6; D uncertain. The CDR3 extends over 13 amino acids. The V and J ends lost 7 bases and 2 bases respectively, with 6 bases between them. The CDR3 DNA reads TGTGCCAGCAACCTCCCTGGGGCCAACGTCCTGACTTTC. Amino acid sequence: CASNLPGANVLTF.

The chain has TRBV6-5 and TRBJ2-5, with TRBD1 matching 7 bases. The ends lost 2 bases at V and 5 bases at J; junction bases unmatched: 5. Germline V gene sequence: CDR1 MNHEY, CDR2 SVGAGI. There are 14 residues in the CDR3. CDR3 sequence (DNA): TGTGCCAGCAGTTACAGACAGGGTGGGGAGACCCAGTACTTC. This codes for CASSYRQGGETQYF.

This clonotype was seen only a few times. The rearrangement links TRBV3-1 to TRBJ2-7, with a weak D call TRBD2 (5 bases). Germline CDR1 LGHDT, CDR2 YNNKEL (reference sequence). V shed 4 bases and J shed 9 bases, with 10 bases lying between them. This CDR3 region has 11 residues. As DNA, the CDR3 is TGTGCCAGCAGCCGAGGGTTTGGGCAGTACTTC. It codes for CASSRGFGQYF.

Only a few counts were recorded for this clonotype. This chain links TRBV7-9 with TRBJ2-3; 10 positions match TRBD2. The CDR3 consists of 17 residues. Germline V CDR1 and CDR2: SEHNR, FQNEAQ (reference sequence). The junction had 7 bases not matched to a gene; V was cut back by 4 bases and J by 0 bases. CDR3 sequence: CASSSATSGVSTDTQYF. CDR3 in DNA: TGTGCCAGCAGCTCCGCTACTAGCGGGGTAAGCACAGATACGCAGTATTTT.

The chain employs TRBV10-3 and TRBJ1-2, with D perhaps TRBD1 (5 bases). The CDR3 consists of 14 residues. Germline assignment: CDR1 ENHRY and CDR2 SYGVKD. Trimming cost V 6 bases and J 7 bases, with 18 bases left between them. The CDR3 nucleotides read TGTGCCATCAGCGTGCAGGGAGGGGCGAGTGGCTACACCTTC. Translation: CAISVQGGASGYTF.

This clonotype was detected only a few times. The rearrangement links TRBV12-3 or TRBV12-4 to TRBJ1-1; D may be TRBD1 (5 bases). CDR3 length: 14 amino acids. Trimming removed 3 bases from V and 1 base from J, with 9 bases in between. CDR3 residues: CASSFSGPNTEAFF. The CDR3 DNA reads TGTGCCAGCAGTTTTTCGGGACCGAACACTGAAGCTTTCTTT.

The CDR3 nucleotides are TGTGCCAGCAGCGACGGGAACTTTTTAAACTATGGCTACACCTTC. Residues: CASSDGNFLNYGYTF. The V and J genes are TRBV28 and TRBJ1-2; D remains ambiguous. The CDR3 is 15 amino acids. The ends were cut back, 6 bases at V and 2 bases at J, with 16 bases in the middle. Germline V gene data show CDR1 as MDHEN and CDR2 as SYDVKM.

This clonotype was counted at least ten times. This sequence joins TRBV7-2 and TRBJ2-1; D perhaps matches TRBD2 (5 bases). The length of the CDR3 is 14 residues. V shed 5 bases and J shed 4 bases, with 12 bases lying between them. In germline, CDR1 is SGHTA, CDR2 FQGNSA. CDR3 loop: CASSEGRDYNEQFF. Written as DNA, the CDR3 is TGTGCCAGCAGCGAAGGTCGGGATTACAATGAGCAGTTCTTC.

In its sample, this clonotype was seen a few times. This chain joins TRBV5-1 and TRBJ2-3; 10 positions match TRBD2. In germline, CDR1 is SGHRS, CDR2 YFSETQ. After removal of 4 bases from V and 2 bases from J, the junction contained 10 bases not matched to a gene. The CDR3 covers 17 residues. The CDR3 coding sequence is TGCGCCAGCAGCCGGGACCCTAGCGGGGGCGTCACAGATACGCAGTATTTT. Translation gives CASSRDPSGGVTDTQYF.

This clonotype was observed a handful of times. The chain carries TRBV29-1 and TRBJ2-7; TRBD1 matches at 12 bases. From germline, CDR1 is SQVTM and CDR2 ANQGSEA. V trimming: 6 bases; J trimming: 6 bases; junction bases outside the gene matches: 3. The CDR3 consists of 12 residues. The CDR3 loop reads CSVGTGGGEQYF. CDR3 nucleotides: TGCAGCGTCGGGACAGGGGGCGGCGAGCAGTACTTC.

In this sample, this clonotype turned up once. The rearrangement uses TRBV4-1 and TRBJ1-2, with D unclear. The V end lost 0 bases, the J end lost 5 bases, and 13 bases lay between the germline ends. The CDR3 runs to 15 residues. Germline CDR1 is MGHRA and CDR2 is YSYEKL. The CDR3 loop reads CASSQDPVRPYGYTF. The CDR3 DNA reads TGCGCCAGCAGCCAAGATCCGGTCCGACCTTATGGCTACACCTTC.

This clonotype has only a few counts. The chain carries TRBV7-2 and TRBJ1-5, with TRBD1 identical over 8 bases. The germline V gene encodes CDR1 SGHTA and CDR2 FQGNSA. This CDR3 has 16 residues. With V trimmed by 5 bases and J by 4 bases, 10 bases remained unmatched. The CDR3 loop reads CASSPGDRSPNQPQHF. The DNA of the CDR3 is TGTGCCAGCAGCCCCGGGGACAGGAGCCCTAATCAGCCCCAGCATTTT.

This clonotype was counted many times. The chain joins TRBV12-3 or TRBV12-4 to TRBJ2-3, with D uncertain. Trimming shortened V by 1 base and J by 7 bases, and 0 bases separated the two germline ends. This CDR3 is 10 amino acids long. The CDR3 nucleotides are TGTGCCAGCAGTTTAGATACGCAGTATTTT. This encodes CASSLDTQYF.

This clonotype was recorded a few times. The rearrangement uses TRBV10-3 and TRBJ2-7; 8 bases are a match to TRBD1. The CDR3 is made up of 15 amino acids. Trimming at V came to 5 bases and at J to 4 bases, leaving 10 bases not matched to a gene. The germline CDR1 and CDR2 sequences are ENHRY and SYGVKD. The CDR3 region is CAISLADRARYEQYF. The CDR3 bases are TGTGCCATCAGTCTCGCGGACAGGGCCAGGTACGAGCAGTACTTC.

This clonotype was found a few times. This chain uses TRBV12-3 or TRBV12-4 with TRBJ2-7, with D tentatively TRBD1 or TRBD2 (5 bases each). This CDR3 has 15 residues. V lost 3 bases and J 2 bases, leaving 14 bases between the germline ends. This CDR3 is CASSFRDPWTYEQYF. The CDR3 DNA reads as TGTGCCAGCAGTTTCCGGGACCCCTGGACCTACGAGCAGTACTTC.

V usage is TRBV29-1 and J usage is TRBJ2-3; no clear D gene. This CDR3 is 13 amino acids long. The V and J ends lost 2 bases and 0 bases respectively, with 6 bases between them. Germline CDR1 is SQVTM and CDR2 is ANQGSEA. The CDR3 loop reads CSVEFPSTDTQYF. The CDR3 DNA sequence: TGCAGCGTTGAATTTCCGAGCACAGATACGCAGTATTTT.

This chain connects TRBV6-5 to TRBJ2-7; 7 nucleotides line up with TRBD1. After removal of 4 bases from V and 2 bases from J, the junction contained 5 bases not matched to a gene. Germline CDR1 MNHEY, CDR2 SVGAGI. This CDR3 contains 14 residues. CDR3 sequence (DNA): TGTGCCAGCAGTTGGGGACAGCCCGCCTACGAGCAGTACTTC. This gives the protein CASSWGQPAYEQYF.

The chain has TRBV18 and TRBJ2-1; D is tentatively TRBD1 or TRBD2 (5 bases each). Germline loops: CDR1 KGHSH, CDR2 LQKENI. The CDR3 runs 13 residues. V lost 4 bases, J lost 6 bases, and 10 bases lay in between. CDR3 sequence (DNA): TGTGCCAGCTCACACGGGACCGGCAATGAGCAGTTCTTC. It is translated as CASSHGTGNEQFF. The full variable domain, its missing parts supplied by reference TRBV18 and TRBJ2-1, is NAGVMQNPRHLVRRRGQEARLRCSPMKGHSHVYWYRQLPEEGLKFMVYLQKENIIDESGMPKERFSAEFPKEGPSILRIQQVVRGDSAAYFCASSHGTGNEQFFGPGTRLTVL.

In this sample, this clonotype turned up many times. The chain has TRBV14 and TRBJ1-6, with D possibly being TRBD1 (5 bases). Trimming pared 8 bases from V and 9 bases from J, leaving 14 bases between. The germline CDR1 and CDR2 sequences are SGHDN and FVKESK. This CDR3 comprises 13 residues. DNA of the CDR3: TGTGCCAGCCGGGGACTTAGGGTTTCACCCCTCCACTTT. Amino acid sequence: CASRGLRVSPLHF.

This clonotype turned up a few times. V gene TRBV7-9 combines with J gene TRBJ1-1; D is ambiguous. The CDR3 consists of 12 residues. The V gene's germline CDR1 is SEHNR and CDR2 FQNEAQ (reference sequence). V was clipped by 4 bases and J by 8 bases, with 11 bases between them. The CDR3 loop is CASSWEGWEAFF. CDR3 DNA: TGTGCCAGCAGCTGGGAGGGTTGGGAAGCTTTCTTT.

The genes are TRBV27 and TRBJ2-5; D is ambiguous. The CDR3 loop spans 15 amino acids. V lost 3 bases, J lost 0 bases, and 11 bases lay in between. The germline gives CDR1 MNHEY, CDR2 SMNVEV (reference sequence). DNA for the CDR3: TGTGCCAGCAGTTTTTGGGGAAGGGACCAAGAGACCCAGTACTTC. It yields the protein CASSFWGRDQETQYF.

This clonotype was counted between two and nine times. This chain connects TRBV7-2 to TRBJ2-2; no reliable D call. The CDR3 loop spans 16 amino acids. The germline gives CDR1 SGHTA, CDR2 FQGNSA. Trimming stripped 3 bases from V and 0 bases from J, with 11 bases between. The CDR3, as DNA: TGTGCCAGCAGCTTTACCGGCCCCACGAACACCGGGGAGCTGTTTTTT. This codes for CASSFTGPTNTGELFF. The whole variable domain, filled in from reference TRBV7-2 and TRBJ2-2, reads GAGVSQSPSNKVTEKGKDVELRCDPISGHTALYWYRQSLGQGLEFLIYFQGNSAPDKSGLPSDRFSAERTGGSVSTLTIQRTQQEDSAVYLCASSFTGPTNTGELFFGEGSRLTVL.

As DNA, the CDR3 is TGCAGCGTGGGGGAGGGCGACAGTGAAGCTTTCTTT. Translation gives CSVGEGDSEAFF. The chain carries TRBV29-1 and TRBJ1-1, with D tentatively TRBD1 (5 bases). This CDR3 has 12 amino acids. Trimming stripped 6 bases from V and 7 bases from J, with 15 bases between. Germline V gene sequence: CDR1 SQVTM, CDR2 ANQGSEA.